The clone carrying this T cell receptor beta chain was counted once. The PCR ran on 60 Vbeta and 13 Jbeta primers. Using immunoSEQ multiplex PCR, the repertoire was profiled, and TCRdb retains in-frame clones only, with some absent. The sample holds 130,000 or so clones, 65% to 75% seen once. This entry belongs to a study of cytomegalovirus exposure and HLA in healthy donors. This CDR3 has 16 amino acids. Trimming cost V 3 bases and J 4 bases, with 18 bases left between them. In germline, CDR1 is KGHSH, CDR2 LQKENI. The donors, nominally healthy at sampling, likely had unrecorded immune exposures. This chain links TRBV18 with TRBJ1-1, with D perhaps matching TRBD1 (6 bases). The TCR originated in a man in his forties in good health and CMV-seropositive. Sequenced material: PBMCs. The CDR3 loop is CASSPTGSPPLTEAFF. The CDR3 nucleotides read TGTGCCAGCTCACCCACAGGGTCGCCGCCGCTCACTGAAGCTTTCTTT.